A single sample is the source of the 30 T cell receptor beta chains below, sequenced in a study of identical twins. TCRdb reanalysed the 5' RACE reads using MiXCR and keeps one entry per CDR3 protein. The repertoire holds 1.5 million to 2 million distinct CDR3 sequences, roughly a third seen once, with approximately 0.29% in the top ten. Sequencing input: cord blood. The receptors stem from a newborn girl in good health.

This clonotype has more than one count but fewer than ten. The rearrangement uses TRBV11-2 and TRBJ2-1; 9 nucleotides align to TRBD1. The J segment lost 7 bases and the V segment lost 4 bases, leaving 8 bases of the junction unmatched. The CDR3 runs to 15 residues. Germline assignment: CDR1 SGHAT and CDR2 FQNNGV. CDR3 in DNA: TGTGCCAGCAGCTCACAGGGGGCGTTTAGTAATGAGCAGTTCTTC. It specifies CASSSQGAFSNEQFF.

The chain has TRBV28 and TRBJ1-5, with a weak D call TRBD1 (6 bases). The CDR3 spans 17 residues. V lost 3 bases and J lost 0, with 15 bases in between. In germline, CDR1 is MDHEN, CDR2 SYDVKM. The CDR3 here is CASSFPQGAFSNQPQHF. In DNA, the CDR3 is TGTGCCAGCAGTTTTCCACAGGGAGCTTTTAGCAATCAGCCCCAGCATTTT.

This clonotype was observed at least ten times. V is TRBV18 and J is TRBJ1-2; D uncertain. The CDR3 extends over 12 amino acids. The germline V gene encodes CDR1 KGHSH and CDR2 LQKENI. Between the trimmed V and J ends, which lost 3 bases and 11 bases, there was a span of 13 bases. The chain's CDR3 is CASSPDVFGYTF. CDR3 DNA: TGTGCCAGCTCACCGGACGTGTTTGGGTACACCTTC. The full variable domain, in which reference TRBV18 and TRBJ1-2 provide the parts outside the CDR3, is NAGVMQNPRHLVRRRGQEARLRCSPMKGHSHVYWYRQLPEEGLKFMVYLQKENIIDESGMPKERFSAEFPKEGPSILRIQQVVRGDSAAYFCASSPDVFGYTFGSGTRLTVV.

The chain employs TRBV20-1 and TRBJ2-3, with 13 bases matching TRBD2. V trimming: 4 bases; J trimming: 2 bases; junction bases outside the gene matches: 6. The CDR3 spans 16 residues. Germline assignment: CDR1 DFQATT and CDR2 SNEGSKA (reference sequence). The CDR3 here is CSATRLAGGSTDTQYF. CDR3 coding DNA: TGCAGTGCTACCCGACTAGCGGGGGGTTCCACAGATACGCAGTATTTT.

This clonotype was counted a few times. The gene calls are TRBV5-1 and TRBJ2-7; TRBD1 aligns across 9 bases. The DNA end is more similar to TRBJ2-5, so the J call may be wrong. CDR3 length equals 15 residues. Germline-derived CDR1 and CDR2 are SGHRS and YFSETQ. CDR3 residues: CASSLPGQGGETQYF. The CDR3, as DNA: TGCGCCAGCAGCCTACCGGGACAGGGAGGAGAGACCCAGTACTTC.

This clonotype has more than one count but fewer than ten. The gene calls are TRBV27 and TRBJ2-7; 13 bases are a match to TRBD2. The CDR3 is 17 residues long. Germline values: CDR1 MNHEY, CDR2 SMNVEV (reference sequence). V shed 5 bases and J 0 bases; nucleotides not matched to a gene: 7. The CDR3 protein is CASSAPGLAGSSYEQYF. CDR3 nucleotides: TGTGCCAGCAGTGCCCCGGGACTAGCGGGGAGCTCCTACGAGCAGTACTTC.

This clonotype was recorded at least ten times. The chain links TRBV5-1 to TRBJ2-1; D is ambiguous. The CDR3 consists of 14 residues. V gave up 7 bases and J gave up 5 bases, with 16 bases separating them. The V gene's germline CDR1 is SGHRS and CDR2 YFSETQ. CDR3 residues: CASGSGLVDNEQFF. The CDR3 DNA reads TGCGCCAGCGGGTCCGGCCTTGTCGACAATGAGCAGTTCTTC.

This clonotype was recorded a few times. V is TRBV3-1 and J is TRBJ2-6; perhaps TRBD2 as D (5 bases). The CDR3 sequence is 16 residues long. In germline, CDR1 is LGHDT, CDR2 YNNKEL (reference sequence). V was clipped by 0 bases and J by 2 bases, with 8 bases between them. Written as DNA, the CDR3 is TGTGCCAGCAGCCAAGATTCGGGGACTGGGGCCAACGTCCTGACTTTC. Translation gives CASSQDSGTGANVLTF.

This clonotype occurred many times. The genes are TRBV25-1 and TRBJ2-7; TRBD1 matches at 7 bases. This CDR3 has 14 amino acids. The V gene's germline CDR1 is MGHDK and CDR2 SYGVNS. V shed 2 bases, J shed 2 bases, and the junction held 3 bases outside the gene matches. The CDR3 spells CASSEDRVPYEQYF. The CDR3 nucleotides are TGTGCCAGCAGTGAAGACAGGGTTCCCTACGAGCAGTACTTC.

Worth noting for this clonotype: This may arise from a read error, as a much more abundant clone is one base away. This sequence joins TRBV4-2 and TRBJ1-2; maybe TRBD1 (5 bases). V lost 1 base and J lost 6, with 12 bases in between. This CDR3 comprises 14 residues. The germline V gene has CDR1 LGHNA and CDR2 YNFKEQ. Here the CDR3 DNA reads TGTGCCAGCAGCCAAGGGGGCCAGAACCATGGCTACACCTTC. Protein product: CASSQGGQNHGYTF.

The J gene is TRBJ1-2, the V gene TRBV11-2; no definite D call. The CDR3 totals 15 residues. The V and J ends lost 2 bases and 1 base respectively, with 11 bases between them. Germline CDR1 reads SGHAT; CDR2 reads FQNNGV. CDR3 protein: CASSLYPEGNYGYTF. The CDR3 bases are TGTGCCAGCAGCTTATACCCCGAGGGTAACTATGGCTACACCTTC.

The gene calls are TRBV4-1 and TRBJ1-5; D gene ambiguous. Germline V CDR1 and CDR2: MGHRA, YSYEKL. The CDR3 spans 15 residues. V lost 2 bases and J lost 0, with 8 bases in between. This chain's CDR3 is CASSQFGNSNQPQHF. The CDR3 DNA follows: TGCGCCAGCAGCCAATTCGGGAATAGCAATCAGCCCCAGCATTTT.

The chain has TRBV20-1 and TRBJ2-3; 8 positions match TRBD2. Germline values: CDR1 DFQATT, CDR2 SNEGSKA (reference sequence). J lost 4 bases, V lost 5 bases, and 11 bases had no gene match. The CDR3 loop spans 15 amino acids. The CDR3, as DNA: TGCAGTGCTCGCTTGATGCGGGGGGCCTCAGATACGCAGTATTTT. Translating it yields CSARLMRGASDTQYF.

This clonotype has at least ten counts. The genes are TRBV3-1 and TRBJ2-1; D may be TRBD1 (5 bases). The germline V gene encodes CDR1 LGHDT and CDR2 YNNKEL (reference sequence). There are 14 residues in the CDR3. The ends were cut back, 1 base at V and 10 bases at J, with 14 bases in the middle. The CDR3 sequence is CASSQVSGFKEQFF. The CDR3, as DNA: TGTGCCAGCAGCCAAGTATCAGGGTTCAAGGAGCAGTTCTTC.

V gene TRBV20-1 combines with J gene TRBJ1-1; possible D gene TRBD1, 6 bases. Looked up from germline, CDR1 is DFQATT and CDR2 is SNEGSKA (reference sequence). There are 14 residues in the CDR3. Trimming cost V 3 bases and J 1 base, with 12 bases left between them. The CDR3 reads CSARLDRWNTEAFF. The CDR3 DNA follows: TGCAGTGCTAGGCTAGACAGGTGGAACACTGAAGCTTTCTTT.

Ten or more counts support this clonotype. In nucleotides, the CDR3 is TGCAGTGCTAGAGGAACACTGGCGAGCACAGATACGCAGTATTTT. Its protein is CSARGTLASTDTQYF. V gene TRBV20-1 combines with J gene TRBJ2-3; D is unresolved. CDR1 DFQATT and CDR2 SNEGSKA come from the germline V gene (reference sequence). The CDR3 covers 15 residues. Trimming left V 1 base short and J 0 bases short, with 11 bases between.

This clonotype was found a few times. The chain uses TRBV5-1 and TRBJ1-5; D is possibly TRBD1 (5 bases). The CDR3 is 17 residues long. V lost 0 bases and J lost 0, with 13 bases in between. CDR1 and CDR2 from the germline V gene are SGHRS and YFSETQ. The CDR3 is CASSLAGGSYSNQPQHF. The CDR3 coding sequence is TGCGCCAGCAGCTTGGCCGGGGGGTCATATAGCAATCAGCCCCAGCATTTT. The whole variable domain, remainder taken from reference TRBV5-1 and TRBJ1-5, is KAGVTQTPRYLIKTRGQQVTLSCSPISGHRSVSWYQQTPGQGLQFLFEYFSETQRNKGNFPGRFSGRQFSNSRSEMNVSTLELGDSALYLCASSLAGGSYSNQPQHFGDGTRLSIL.

This chain uses TRBV2 with TRBJ2-5; TRBD2 agrees at 10 bases. The V and J ends lost 5 bases and 5 bases, in that order; junction bases with no gene match: 5. This CDR3 has 14 amino acids. Germline assignment: CDR1 SNHLY and CDR2 FYNNEI. CDR3 coding DNA: TGTGCCAGCAGTCACCTAGCGGGGGCGGAGACCCAGTACTTC. Its protein product is CASSHLAGAETQYF.

V usage is TRBV9 and J usage is TRBJ2-1; TRBD2 agrees at 7 bases. The V gene end was trimmed by 4 bases and the J gene end by 8 bases; junction bases not matched to a gene: 12. The CDR3 has 15 residues. CDR1 is SGDLS and CDR2 is YYNGEE in the germline V gene. CDR3: CASSPSGSRGDEQFF. The CDR3 region has the DNA TGTGCCAGCAGCCCTAGCGGTAGCAGAGGGGATGAGCAGTTCTTC.

With respect to this clonotype: One junction end does not reproduce the germline sequence, and a read error may be involved. This chain links TRBV2 with TRBJ2-7; D is possibly TRBD1 (5 bases). Germline CDR1 reads SNHLY; CDR2 reads FYNNEI. There are 13 residues in the CDR3. This CDR3 is CAGSRTSTYEQYF. For the CDR3, the DNA is TGTGCCGGCAGTCGGACATCGACCTACGAGCAGTACTTC.

The chain is built from TRBV5-1 and TRBJ2-7; 8 bases are a match to TRBD2. Trimming took 2 bases from V and 4 from J; bases not matched to a gene: 5. The CDR3 has 14 residues. The germline gives CDR1 SGHRS, CDR2 YFSETQ. The CDR3 loop reads CASSFGAGVYEQYF. CDR3 nucleotides: TGCGCCAGCAGCTTTGGAGCGGGAGTTTACGAGCAGTACTTC.

The rearrangement uses TRBV20-1 and TRBJ2-5; the D is unclear. Germline V CDR1 and CDR2: DFQATT, SNEGSKA (reference sequence). V was trimmed by 6 bases and J by 8 bases, leaving 13 bases between them. The length of the CDR3 is 11 residues. The CDR3 loop is CSALPIKTQYF. CDR3 nucleotide sequence: TGCAGTGCCCTCCCCATTAAAACCCAGTACTTC.

V usage is TRBV12-3 or TRBV12-4 and J usage is TRBJ2-4; maybe TRBD2 (6 bases). The CDR3 is 16 amino acids. The V end lost 0 bases, the J end lost 2 bases, and 11 bases lay between the germline ends. CDR3 loop: CASSLAGGGSKNIQYF. For the CDR3, the DNA is TGTGCCAGCAGTTTAGCGGGCGGAGGGTCCAAAAACATTCAGTACTTC.

This sequence joins TRBV4-1 and TRBJ2-2; 9 nucleotides match TRBD1. CDR1 MGHRA and CDR2 YSYEKL come from the germline V gene. Trimming took 5 bases from V and 6 from J; bases not matched to a gene: 13. This CDR3 spans 17 amino acids. The CDR3 nucleotides are TGCGCCAGCAGCTTGATCCCCGGGACAGGGTTTTCCGGGGAGCTGTTTTTT. The encoded protein is CASSLIPGTGFSGELFF.

V gene TRBV27 combines with J gene TRBJ2-7; D is possibly TRBD1 (5 bases). The CDR3 sequence is 14 residues long. Trimming removed 5 bases at V and 1 base at J, with 12 bases between. The germline V gene has CDR1 MNHEY and CDR2 SMNVEV (reference sequence). CDR3 sequence: CASSPRTYSYEQYF. CDR3 coding DNA: TGTGCCAGCAGTCCCCGGACATATTCCTACGAGCAGTACTTC.

In its sample, this clonotype was seen a few times. The chain recombines TRBV9 with TRBJ1-2; tentative D call: TRBD1 (5 bases). Germline V CDR1 and CDR2: SGDLS, YYNGEE. Trimming stripped 7 bases from V and 4 bases from J, with 23 bases between. The CDR3 is made up of 16 amino acids. The CDR3 sequence is CASGRQSTLSAYGYTF. The CDR3 region has the DNA TGTGCCAGCGGGAGACAGTCCACCCTATCTGCCTATGGCTACACCTTC.

The rearrangement joins TRBV20-1 to TRBJ2-7; D gene uncertain. Germline V gene sequence: CDR1 DFQATT, CDR2 SNEGSKA (reference sequence). The V gene lost 4 bases and the J gene lost 0 bases, with 7 bases spanning the gap. The CDR3 totals 12 residues. The DNA of the CDR3 is TGCAGTGCTAACAAGCTCTCCTACGAGCAGTACTTC. Protein: CSANKLSYEQYF.

This clonotype came up a few times. The chain carries TRBV6-1 and TRBJ1-2; tentatively, D is TRBD1 (5 bases). V lost 6 bases to trimming and J lost 9 bases, with 14 bases between them. The CDR3 runs 12 residues. The germline V gene has CDR1 MNHNS and CDR2 SASEGT. CDR3 in amino acids: CASRDQTDSYTF. For the CDR3, the DNA is TGTGCCAGCAGGGATCAGACAGACAGCTACACCTTC.

The chain is built from TRBV5-1 and TRBJ2-4; D might be TRBD2 (6 bases). Near its end, the DNA agrees better with TRBJ2-7, so the J call may be wrong. Looked up from germline, CDR1 is SGHRS and CDR2 is YFSETQ. There are 14 residues in the CDR3. The CDR3 DNA reads TGCGCCAGCAGGCCCGGAGCGGGTAACTACGAGCAGTACTTC. Encoded protein: CASRPGAGNYEQYF.

The genes are TRBV20-1 and TRBJ2-1; D is unresolved. With 2 bases removed from V and 6 bases from J, the gap between germline ends came to 14 bases. CDR1 and CDR2 from the germline V gene are DFQATT and SNEGSKA (reference sequence). The CDR3 covers 14 residues. CDR3 in DNA: TGCAGTGCTAGATCGGGCGATTCTACCAATGAGCAGTTCTTC. Protein sequence: CSARSGDSTNEQFF.